This T cell receptor beta chain was observed in a study of T cell repertoires in cytomegalovirus infection. Study details: TCR beta signatures that were public indicated CMV infection and matching HLA type.

Deletions cut 0 bases from V and 9 bases from J, with 12 bases between. The CDR3 spans 13 residues. CDR1 is SGDLS and CDR2 is YYNGEE in the germline V gene. Each CDR3 protein is one row after TCRdb ran MiXCR on the reads. The sample lists under 250,000 distinct CDR3 sequences, around 6.2% occurring once. Whole-study findings and limits: What dominated the ex vivo response were HLA-C-restricted CMV-specific TCR beta clonotypes. Cumulative frequency (of public TCR beta family members) identified carriers of CMV plus the relevant HLA.

This clonotype was seen at least ten times. Its specificity is not known. This receptor was identified in a human donor in good health (CMV status not recorded). Some clones in this sample may be carry-over from other donors' samples. V gene TRBV9 combines with J gene TRBJ2-5; D gene unclear. The sample taken for sequencing was PBMCs. The CDR3 region is CASSVEPEGSQYF. The DNA of the CDR3 is TGTGCCAGCAGCGTAGAACCAGAAGGGTCCCAGTACTTC.